These 14 T cell receptor beta chains share one sample of origin, sequenced in a study of blood T cells in healthy people across ages. A sample-barcoded 5' primer and a J-beta primer mix were used in a second PCR of roughly 7 to 12 cycles. TCRdb itself ran the 5' RACE reads through MiXCR, one entry per CDR3 protein. The sample includes 650,000 to 1,000,000 distinct CDR3 sequences, 36% of them seen just once. Source material: blood. The receptors were sampled from a young man in good health.

This sequence joins TRBV20-1 and TRBJ1-1; 9 nucleotides agree with TRBD1. Germline CDR1 DFQATT, CDR2 SNEGSKA (reference sequence). The CDR3 is 15 residues long. V lost 6 bases to trimming and J lost 1 base; unmatched junction nucleotides: 9. CDR3 DNA sequence: TGCAGTGCCGCTAGCGTGGGACAGGGGAACACTGAAGCTTTCTTT. It codes for CSAASVGQGNTEAFF.

This chain connects TRBV6-2 or TRBV6-3 to TRBJ2-7; 7 bases fit TRBD2. V was pared by 6 bases and J by 6 bases, with 5 bases of the junction left unmatched. CDR3 length equals 12 residues. CDR1 is MNHEY and CDR2 is SVGEGT in the germline V gene. Here the CDR3 DNA reads TGTGCCAGCAGCCAAACTAGCGCCGAGCAGTACTTC. This codes for CASSQTSAEQYF.

The chain joins TRBV29-1 to TRBJ2-5, with a tentative D call TRBD1 (5 bases). Looked up from germline, CDR1 is SQVTM and CDR2 is ANQGSEA. The CDR3 contains 10 residues. V lost 4 bases and J 5 bases, leaving 5 bases between the germline ends. CDR3 sequence reads: CSVGQETQYF. The CDR3 DNA is TGCAGCGTTGGACAGGAGACCCAGTACTTC.

V gene TRBV19 combines with J gene TRBJ2-5; D might be TRBD1 (6 bases). This CDR3 has 12 amino acids. V was cut by 9 bases and J by 11 bases, with 19 bases left in between. From germline, CDR1 is LNHDA and CDR2 SQIVND (reference sequence). In DNA, the CDR3 is TGTGCCAGCACCGGGACACTGAATGAGCAGTACTTC. This sequence encodes CASTGTLNEQYF.

This clonotype was recorded only once. The V gene is TRBV4-2, the J gene TRBJ1-1; no firm D call. The CDR3 has 15 residues. Deletions cut 11 bases from V and 0 bases from J, with 19 bases between. The germline CDR1 and CDR2 sequences are LGHNA and YNFKEQ. The DNA of the CDR3 is TGTGCCTGCAACCAACCTGACCGACTGAACACTGAAGCTTTCTTT. It translates to CACNQPDRLNTEAFF.

CDR3 sequence reads: CASSVARTGGTYNEQFF. CDR3 coding DNA: TGTGCCAGCAGCGTAGCTCGGACAGGGGGGACCTACAATGAGCAGTTCTTC. The chain links TRBV9 to TRBJ2-1; 10 nucleotides match TRBD1. The CDR3 is 17 amino acids. Germline assignment: CDR1 SGDLS and CDR2 YYNGEE. The junction had 5 bases not matched to a gene; V was cut back by 0 bases and J by 2 bases.

The chain uses TRBV7-3 and TRBJ1-6; D may be TRBD1 (6 bases). This CDR3 comprises 15 residues. Germline V CDR1 and CDR2: SGHTA, FQGTGA. Trimming shortened V by 2 bases and J by 6 bases, and 11 bases separated the two germline ends. CDR3 sequence (DNA): TGTGCCAGCAGCTTACAGGGGAGAAGTAATTCACCCCTCCACTTT. Translated, it gives CASSLQGRSNSPLHF. Using reference TRBV7-3 and TRBJ1-6 for the parts outside the CDR3, the full variable domain is GAGVSQTPSNKVTEKGKYVELRCDPISGHTALYWYRQSLGQGPEFLIYFQGTGAADDSGLPNDRFFAVRPEGSVSTLKIQRTERGDSAVYLCASSLQGRSNSPLHFGNGTRLTVT.

The chain is built from TRBV6-2 or TRBV6-3 and TRBJ1-4; a possible D gene is TRBD1 (6 bases). The V gene's germline CDR1 is MNHEY and CDR2 SVGEGT. The V and J ends lost 6 bases and 3 bases respectively, with 14 bases between them. This CDR3 is built from 15 residues. CDR3 nucleotides: TGTGCCAGCAGGGACAGATCGGAGGCTAATGAAAAACTGTTTTTT. Translating it yields CASRDRSEANEKLFF.

This clonotype has only a few counts. V and J are TRBV2 and TRBJ2-7, with 8 nucleotides matching TRBD1. Germline V gene lookup returns CDR1 SNHLY and CDR2 FYNNEI. The CDR3 covers 15 residues. The junction had 9 bases not matched to a gene; V was cut back by 5 bases and J by 3 bases. CDR3 loop: CASSPNRDRYYEQYF. In DNA form, the CDR3 reads TGTGCCAGCAGTCCAAACCGGGACAGGTACTACGAGCAGTACTTC.

In the case of this clonotype: It may be a read error: a sequence one base away is much more abundant. This sequence joins TRBV5-5 and TRBJ1-2, with a tentative D call TRBD1 (6 bases). Germline assignment: CDR1 SGHKS and CDR2 YYEKEE (reference sequence). This CDR3 is built from 14 residues. V shed 4 bases and J shed 7 bases, with 17 bases lying between them. CDR3: CASSVDSLRAGYTF. CDR3 DNA: TGTGCCAGCAGCGTGGACAGCCTCCGGGCTGGCTACACCTTC. The whole variable domain, filled in from reference TRBV5-5 and TRBJ1-2, reads DAGVTQSPTHLIKTRGQQVTLRCSPISGHKSVSWYQQVLGQGPQFIFQYYEKEERGRGNFPDRFSARQFPNYSSELNVNALLLGDSALYLCASSVDSLRAGYTFGSGTRLTVV.

In its sample, this clonotype was seen a few times. The chain couples TRBV7-2 to TRBJ2-7, with 10 bases matching TRBD1. The V and J ends lost 5 bases and 5 bases, in that order; junction bases with no gene match: 6. The CDR3 length is 14 residues. Germline V gene data show CDR1 as SGHTA and CDR2 as FQGNSA. CDR3 amino acids: CASSQGQGLDEQYF. In DNA, the CDR3 is TGTGCCAGCAGCCAGGGACAGGGGCTGGACGAGCAGTACTTC.

In its sample, this clonotype was seen many times. This chain connects TRBV29-1 to TRBJ1-2; the D is unclear. The CDR3 is 12 residues long. Germline assignment: CDR1 SQVTM and CDR2 ANQGSEA. Trimming cost V 0 bases and J 5 bases, with 7 bases left between them. The CDR3 sequence: CSVEDRTYGYTF. The CDR3 DNA sequence: TGCAGCGTTGAAGACAGGACTTATGGCTACACCTTC.

This clonotype showed up just a few times. The chain links TRBV6-2 or TRBV6-3 to TRBJ2-1; 12 bases align to TRBD2. Trimming removed 0 bases from V and 4 bases from J; junction bases left unmatched: 1. Germline CDR1 is MNHEY and CDR2 is SVGEGT. This CDR3 spans 16 amino acids. CDR3 coding DNA: TGTGCCAGCAGTTACTCCGGACTAGCGGGGTACAATGAGCAGTTCTTC. It is translated as CASSYSGLAGYNEQFF.

This clonotype was observed at least ten times. V and J are TRBV6-2 or TRBV6-3 and TRBJ2-1; D ambiguous. CDR3 length equals 13 residues. V shed 7 bases and J shed 1 base, with 8 bases lying between them. Germline CDR1 is MNHEY and CDR2 is SVGEGT. The CDR3 protein is CASTQSSYNEQFF. Here the CDR3 DNA reads TGTGCCAGCACCCAATCATCCTACAATGAGCAGTTCTTC.